Listed below are T cell receptor beta chains from one sample, sequenced in a study of shared clonotypes between healthy human individuals. The method was immunoSEQ multiplex PCR; TCRdb's version includes in-frame clones alone and lacks a portion of them. The table has over 2 million clones, 85% to 95% seen once; the top ten hold 0.1% to 0.15%. The material sequenced was naive CD4+ T cells sorted from blood. The receptors were sampled from a man between 18 and 35 years old in good health. The CDR3 runs from the conserved cysteine through the conserved F or W. Each record gives: CDR3 protein, clone size, V gene, J gene. Size values are once, few and many counts, or a class for expanded clones, and some rows have none.

CDR3 protein: CASSSGLAGHNEQFF
clone size: .
V gene: TRBV5-1
J gene: TRBJ2-1

CDR3 protein: CAISEELKGVEAEQYF
clone size: .
V gene: TRBV10-3
J gene: TRBJ2-7

CDR3 protein: CASSLVGSHNEQFF
clone size: .
V gene: TRBV13
J gene: TRBJ2-1

CDR3 protein: CASSSLAGPQETQYF
clone size: .
V gene: TRBV19
J gene: TRBJ2-5

CDR3 protein: CASSSGETYEQYF
clone size: .
V gene: TRBV10-1
J gene: TRBJ2-7

CDR3 protein: CASSAYSQIAGELFF
clone size: .
V gene: TRBV6-1
J gene: TRBJ2-2

CDR3 protein: CASSFPGPGNTIYF
clone size: once
V gene: TRBV5-4
J gene: TRBJ1-3

CDR3 protein: CASSLAGDTGELFF
clone size: few
V gene: TRBV5-1
J gene: TRBJ2-2

CDR3 protein: CATSRGGSVEAFF
clone size: .
V gene: TRBV15
J gene: TRBJ1-1

CDR3 protein: CASMTGGPYNEQFF
clone size: once
V gene: TRBV2
J gene: TRBJ2-1

CDR3 protein: CASSKGQGPGELFF
clone size: .
V gene: TRBV6-5
J gene: TRBJ2-2

CDR3 protein: CASSLSTTPNTEAFF
clone size: .
V gene: TRBV27
J gene: TRBJ1-1

CDR3 protein: CASSEKLAGFTYEQYF
clone size: .
V gene: TRBV10-1
J gene: TRBJ2-7

CDR3 protein: CASSLGQAVATEAFF
clone size: .
V gene: TRBV4-1
J gene: TRBJ1-1

CDR3 protein: CASSLQQRDTQYF
clone size: .
V gene: TRBV5-6
J gene: TRBJ2-3

CDR3 protein: CASSLEPALRNEKLFF
clone size: .
V gene: TRBV5-1
J gene: TRBJ1-4

CDR3 protein: CAWSVPPVEAFF
clone size: .
V gene: TRBV30
J gene: TRBJ1-1

CDR3 protein: CASSEGQGNIQYF
clone size: once
V gene: TRBV6-1
J gene: TRBJ2-4

CDR3 protein: CASSPGQGTDEQYF
clone size: .
V gene: TRBV5-1
J gene: TRBJ2-7

CDR3 protein: CASSYALGFPTRDGYTF
clone size: many
V gene: TRBV7-9
J gene: TRBJ1-2

CDR3 protein: CASSEEAGRSYGYTF
clone size: .
V gene: TRBV10-2
J gene: TRBJ1-2

CDR3 protein: CASSLTSGGTDTQYF
clone size: .
V gene: TRBV5-4
J gene: TRBJ2-3

CDR3 protein: CASSPPAGATGELFF
clone size: .
V gene: TRBV11-2
J gene: TRBJ2-2

CDR3 protein: CASSPWTGLNQPQHF
clone size: .
V gene: TRBV6-5
J gene: TRBJ1-5

CDR3 protein: CASTAFLWPNTGELFF
clone size: .
V gene: TRBV28
J gene: TRBJ2-2

CDR3 protein: CASSLGLAGGTALETQYF
clone size: .
V gene: TRBV7-9
J gene: TRBJ2-5

CDR3 protein: CASGQGKNTEAFF
clone size: few
V gene: TRBV5-1
J gene: TRBJ1-1

CDR3 protein: CASSPRLGGPKNEQFF
clone size: .
V gene: TRBV5-1
J gene: TRBJ2-1